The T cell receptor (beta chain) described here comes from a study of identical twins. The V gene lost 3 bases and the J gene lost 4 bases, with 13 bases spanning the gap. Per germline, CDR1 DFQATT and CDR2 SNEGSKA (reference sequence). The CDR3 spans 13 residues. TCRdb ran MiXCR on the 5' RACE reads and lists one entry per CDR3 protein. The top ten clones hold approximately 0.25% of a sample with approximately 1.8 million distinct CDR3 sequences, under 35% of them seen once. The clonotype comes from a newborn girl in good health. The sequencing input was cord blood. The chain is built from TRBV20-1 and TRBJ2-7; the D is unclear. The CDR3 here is CSARLGSQYEQYF. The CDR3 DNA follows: TGCAGTGCTAGGTTAGGCAGCCAATACGAGCAGTACTTC.